These 10 T cell receptor beta chains were all obtained from the same sample, sequenced in a study of T cell responses to AZD1222 COVID-19 vaccine. TCRdb's table, derived via immunoSEQ multiplex PCR, lists solely in-frame clones and lacks some. The profile covers 140,000 or so clones, with about nine tenths appearing a single time and about 4.4% taken by the ten largest. Sequenced here: peripheral blood, sampled on day 0 of AZD1222 vaccination. Receptors originate from an adult in good health.

V gene TRBV30 combines with J gene TRBJ2-1, with D tentatively TRBD2 (7 bases). The germline V gene encodes CDR1 GTSNPN and CDR2 SVGIG (reference sequence). Between the trimmed V and J ends, which lost 4 bases and 3 bases, there was a span of 19 bases. CDR3 size: 16 residues. CDR3 nucleotides: TGTGCCTGGAACACCATGGGGGGGGGACACTACAATGAGCAGTTCTTC. Amino acid sequence: CAWNTMGGGHYNEQFF.

The rearrangement uses TRBV11-2 and TRBJ2-1; weak D call: TRBD2 (7 bases). V was trimmed by 5 bases and J by 5 bases, leaving 16 bases between them. The CDR3 consists of 15 residues. Per germline, CDR1 SGHAT and CDR2 FQNNGV. CDR3 nucleotides: TGTGCCAGCAGCCGACAAAGGGGGGGTAACAATGAGCAGTTCTTC. Translation: CASSRQRGGNNEQFF.

The V call is TRBV18, the J call TRBJ1-6; 8 nucleotides match TRBD1. The CDR3 has 16 residues. The ends lost 6 bases at V and 7 bases at J; junction bases unmatched: 11. Germline assignment: CDR1 KGHSH and CDR2 LQKENI. The CDR3 coding sequence is TGTGCCAGCTCGGGGCAGGGGGCGGCCGCGAATTCACCCCTCCACTTT. This codes for CASSGQGAAANSPLHF.

This clone is a singleton in its sample. This chain joins TRBV7-8 and TRBJ1-2, with D unresolved. The CDR3 consists of 12 residues. Trimming pared 5 bases from V and 5 bases from J, leaving 9 bases between. Germline V gene lookup returns CDR1 SGHVS and CDR2 FQNEAQ. CDR3 residues: CASSIRTYGYTF. The CDR3 bases are TGTGCCAGCAGCATAAGAACTTATGGCTACACCTTC.

J is TRBJ1-2 and V is TRBV12-1. TRBV12-1 is marked as a pseudogene. The CDR3 is 12 amino acids. CDR3 region: CASSHRNYGYTF. The CDR3 DNA reads TGTGCCAGCAGCCACCGGAACTATGGCTACACCTTC.

This clone has just one count. This rearrangement joins TRBV3-1 (or the pseudogene TRBV3-2) to TRBJ1-2; 7 bases line up with TRBD1. This CDR3 is 15 amino acids long. The V segment lost 1 base and the J segment 1 base; nucleotides outside the gene matches: 3. The germline V gene encodes CDR1 LGHDT and CDR2 YNNKEL (reference sequence). The CDR3 DNA is TGTGCCAGCAGCCAAGGTTACAGGGGTAACTATGGCTACACCTTC. It is translated as CASSQGYRGNYGYTF.

The chain carries TRBV4-2 and TRBJ2-3; D is perhaps TRBD2 (5 bases). Trimming took 1 base from V and 2 from J, leaving 13 bases between them. This CDR3 spans 16 amino acids. Germline V gene sequence: CDR1 LGHNA, CDR2 YNFKEQ. CDR3 coding DNA: TGTGCCAGCAGCCAAGGCCGTTACGGGGTCACAGATACGCAGTATTTT. It codes for CASSQGRYGVTDTQYF.

This chain joins TRBV28 and TRBJ2-7, with a tentative D call TRBD2 (6 bases). The V end was cut by 1 base, the J end by 2 bases, with 21 bases between. CDR3 size: 18 residues. Per germline, CDR1 MDHEN and CDR2 SYDVKM. The CDR3 bases are TGTGCCAGCAGTTTATACTTCTTGGCGGGAAATCCCCCCTACGAGCAGTACTTC. As protein: CASSLYFLAGNPPYEQYF.

The chain is built from TRBV5-6 and TRBJ1-4, with D unclear. The CDR3 is made up of 13 amino acids. V was shortened by 0 bases and J by 8 bases, with 8 bases between the two germline ends. Per germline, CDR1 SGHDT and CDR2 YYEEEE. In DNA, the CDR3 is TGTGCCAGCAGCTTGGGAAGGATGGAAAAACTGTTTTTT. Protein sequence: CASSLGRMEKLFF.

The CDR3 loop reads CASSQDQQGGGEGYTF. Written as DNA, the CDR3 is TGTGCCAGCAGCCAAGATCAACAGGGTGGAGGGGAAGGCTACACCTTC. The rearrangement uses TRBV3-1 (or the pseudogene TRBV3-2) and TRBJ1-2; TRBD1 might be the D (6 bases). The CDR3 runs to 16 residues. The germline CDR1 and CDR2 sequences are LGHDT and YNNKEL (reference sequence). Trimming took 0 bases from V and 8 from J, leaving 19 bases between them.